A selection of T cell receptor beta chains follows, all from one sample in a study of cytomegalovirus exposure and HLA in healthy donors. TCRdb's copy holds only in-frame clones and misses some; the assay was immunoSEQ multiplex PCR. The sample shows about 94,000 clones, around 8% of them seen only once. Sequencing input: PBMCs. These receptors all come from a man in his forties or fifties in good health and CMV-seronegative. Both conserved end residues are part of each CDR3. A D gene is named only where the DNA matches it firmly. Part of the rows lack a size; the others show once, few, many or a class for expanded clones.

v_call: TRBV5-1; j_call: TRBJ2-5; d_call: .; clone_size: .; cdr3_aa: CASSLRLGETQYF; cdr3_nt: TGCGCCAGCAGCTTAAGACTAGGGGAGACCCAGTACTTC
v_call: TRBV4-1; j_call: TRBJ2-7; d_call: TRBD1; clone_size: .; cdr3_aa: CASSQDYAGTGLNYEQYF; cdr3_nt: TGCGCCAGCAGCCAAGATTATGCCGGGACAGGGCTTAACTACGAGCAGTACTTC
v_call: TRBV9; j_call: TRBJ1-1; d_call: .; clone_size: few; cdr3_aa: CASSVQDSNTEAFF; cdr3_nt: TGTGCCAGCAGCGTACAGGATTCGAACACTGAAGCTTTCTTT
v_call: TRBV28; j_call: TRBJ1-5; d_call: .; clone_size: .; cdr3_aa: CASTMGGGLWQPQHF; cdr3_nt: TGTGCCAGCACCATGGGGGGGGGTCTATGGCAGCCCCAGCATTTT
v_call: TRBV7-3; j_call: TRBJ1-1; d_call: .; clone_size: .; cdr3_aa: CASSLNQGETEAFF; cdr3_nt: TGTGCCAGCAGCTTAAATCAGGGTGAAACTGAAGCTTTCTTT
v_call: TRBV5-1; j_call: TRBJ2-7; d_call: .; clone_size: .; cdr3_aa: CASTPGVADEQYF; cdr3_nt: TGCGCCAGCACGCCGGGGGTGGCGGATGAGCAGTACTTC
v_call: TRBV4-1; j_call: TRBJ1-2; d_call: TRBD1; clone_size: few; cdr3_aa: CASSSNRDSYGYTF; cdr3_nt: TGCGCCAGCAGCAGTAACCGGGACAGCTATGGCTACACCTTC
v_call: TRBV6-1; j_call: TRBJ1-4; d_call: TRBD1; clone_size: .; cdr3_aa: CASSRTGTDEKLFF; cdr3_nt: TGTGCCAGCAGTAGGACAGGAACAGATGAAAAACTGTTTTTT
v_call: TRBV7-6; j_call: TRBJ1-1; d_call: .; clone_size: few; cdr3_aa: CASSLGEVGTEAFF; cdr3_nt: TGTGCCAGCAGCTTAGGGGAGGTCGGCACTGAAGCTTTCTTT
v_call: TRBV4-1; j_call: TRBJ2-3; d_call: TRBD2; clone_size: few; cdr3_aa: CASSHLSGNTDTQYF; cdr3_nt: TGCGCCAGCAGCCACCTTAGCGGGAACACAGATACGCAGTATTTT
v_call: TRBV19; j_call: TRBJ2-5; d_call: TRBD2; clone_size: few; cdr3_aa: CASSIGTSGGQETQYF; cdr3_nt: TGTGCCAGTAGTATCGGGACTAGCGGGGGGCAAGAGACCCAGTACTTC
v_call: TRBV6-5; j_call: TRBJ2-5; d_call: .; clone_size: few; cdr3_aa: CASSYGGFGETQYF; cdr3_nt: TGTGCCAGCAGTTACGGAGGGTTTGGAGAGACCCAGTACTTC
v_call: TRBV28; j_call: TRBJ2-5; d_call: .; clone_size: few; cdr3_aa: CASSFAGEETQYF; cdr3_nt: TGTGCCAGCAGTTTTGCGGGTGAAGAGACCCAGTACTTC
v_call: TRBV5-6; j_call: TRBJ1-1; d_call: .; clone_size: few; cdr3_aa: CASSPPAGAGETEAFF; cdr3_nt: TGTGCCAGCAGCCCCCCGGCAGGGGCTGGGGAAACTGAAGCTTTCTTT
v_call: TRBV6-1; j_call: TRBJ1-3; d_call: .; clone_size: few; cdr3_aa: CASSGSRRGNTIYF; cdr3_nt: TGTGCCAGCAGTGGGAGCCGCCGAGGAAACACCATATATTTT
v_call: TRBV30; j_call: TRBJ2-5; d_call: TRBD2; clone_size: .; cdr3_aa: CAWSVPAGGQETQYF; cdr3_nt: TGTGCCTGGAGTGTACCAGCGGGAGGCCAAGAGACCCAGTACTTC
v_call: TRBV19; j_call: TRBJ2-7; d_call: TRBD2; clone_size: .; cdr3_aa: CASSIGLAGSYEQYF; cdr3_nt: TGTGCCAGTAGTATTGGGCTAGCGGGATCCTACGAGCAGTACTTC
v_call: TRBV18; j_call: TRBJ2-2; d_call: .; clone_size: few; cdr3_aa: CASSQGASAGELFF; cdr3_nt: TGTGCCAGCTCACAAGGGGCAAGCGCCGGGGAGCTGTTTTTT
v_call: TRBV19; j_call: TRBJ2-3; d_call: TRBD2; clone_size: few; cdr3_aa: CASSPGLAGSTDTQYF; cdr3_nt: TGTGCCAGTAGTCCGGGACTAGCGGGGAGCACAGATACGCAGTATTTT
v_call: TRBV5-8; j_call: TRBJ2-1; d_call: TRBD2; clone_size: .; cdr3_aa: CASSLAALAGEGEQFF; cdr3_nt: TGTGCCAGCAGCTTGGCCGCCCTAGCGGGGGAGGGAGAGCAGTTCTTC
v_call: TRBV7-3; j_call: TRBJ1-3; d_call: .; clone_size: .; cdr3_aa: CASSATSSGNTIYF; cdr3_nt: TGTGCCAGCAGCGCGACAAGCTCTGGAAACACCATATATTTT
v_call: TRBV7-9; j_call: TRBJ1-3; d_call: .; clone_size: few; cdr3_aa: CASSLGTDGNTIYF; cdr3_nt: TGTGCCAGCAGCTTAGGGACAGACGGAAACACCATATATTTT
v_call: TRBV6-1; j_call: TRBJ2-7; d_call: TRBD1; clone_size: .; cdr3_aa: CASSDRSRQGPYEQYF; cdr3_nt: TGTGCCAGCAGTGACAGGTCTCGACAGGGACCCTACGAGCAGTACTTC
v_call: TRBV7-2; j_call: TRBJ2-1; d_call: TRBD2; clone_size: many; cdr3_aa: CASSLKLAGAWQFF; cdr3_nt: TGTGCCAGCAGCTTAAAACTAGCGGGAGCTTGGCAGTTCTTC
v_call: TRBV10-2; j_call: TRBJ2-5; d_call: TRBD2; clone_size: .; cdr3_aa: CASSASGRGETQYF; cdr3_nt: TGCGCCAGCAGCGCTAGCGGGAGGGGAGAGACCCAGTACTTC
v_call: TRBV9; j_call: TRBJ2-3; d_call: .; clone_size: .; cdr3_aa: CASSERTSSDTQYF; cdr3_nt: TGTGCCAGCAGCGAACGAACTTCGTCAGATACGCAGTATTTT
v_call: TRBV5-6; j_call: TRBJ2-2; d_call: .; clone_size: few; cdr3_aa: CASSLPSVNTGELFF; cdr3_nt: TGTGCCAGCAGCTTGCCAAGCGTGAACACCGGGGAGCTGTTTTTT
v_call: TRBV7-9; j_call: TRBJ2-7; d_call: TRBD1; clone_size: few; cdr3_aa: CASSPDESGQSYEQYF; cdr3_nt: TGTGCCAGCAGCCCTGACGAATCGGGACAGAGCTACGAGCAGTACTTC
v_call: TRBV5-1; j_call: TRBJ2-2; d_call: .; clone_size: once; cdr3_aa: CASSTGQWGTGELFF; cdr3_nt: TGCGCCAGCAGCACTGGACAATGGGGCACCGGGGAGCTGTTTTTT
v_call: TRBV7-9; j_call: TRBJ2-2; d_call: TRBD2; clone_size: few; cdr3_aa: CASSKGLAGGTGELFF; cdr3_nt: TGTGCCAGCAGCAAAGGACTAGCGGGAGGCACCGGGGAGCTGTTTTTT
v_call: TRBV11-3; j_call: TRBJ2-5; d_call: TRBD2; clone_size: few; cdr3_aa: CASSPNSGRGQETQYF; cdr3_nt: TGTGCCAGCAGCCCCAATAGCGGGAGGGGTCAAGAGACCCAGTACTTC
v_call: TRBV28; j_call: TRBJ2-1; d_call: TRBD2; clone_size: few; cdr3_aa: CASSFLTSGPFF; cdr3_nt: TGTGCCAGCAGTTTCCTGACTAGCGGTCCTTTCTTC
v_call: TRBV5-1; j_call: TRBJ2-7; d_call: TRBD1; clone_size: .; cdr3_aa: CASTVPGQGTYEQYF; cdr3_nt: TGCGCCAGTACCGTACCGGGACAGGGGACCTACGAGCAGTACTTC
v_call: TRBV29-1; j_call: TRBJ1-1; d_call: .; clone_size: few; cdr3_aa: CSVGGHPLNTEAFF; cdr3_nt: TGCAGCGTTGGGGGGCATCCCTTGAACACTGAAGCTTTCTTT
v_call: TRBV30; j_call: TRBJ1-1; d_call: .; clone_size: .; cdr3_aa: CAWSGQANTEAFF; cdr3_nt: TGTGCCTGGAGTGGACAAGCGAACACTGAAGCTTTCTTT
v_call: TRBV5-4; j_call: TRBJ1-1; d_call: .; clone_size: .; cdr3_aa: CASSPGGGRTEAFF; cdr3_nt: TGTGCCAGCAGCCCCGGTGGAGGCAGGACTGAAGCTTTCTTT
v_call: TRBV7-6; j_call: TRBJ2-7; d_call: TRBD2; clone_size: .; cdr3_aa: CASSSIAGGTYEQYF; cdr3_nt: TGTGCCAGCAGCTCCATAGCGGGGGGCACCTACGAGCAGTACTTC
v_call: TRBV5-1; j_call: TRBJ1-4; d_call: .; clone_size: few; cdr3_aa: CASSLGTINEKLFF; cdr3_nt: TGCGCCAGCAGCTTGGGGACAATTAATGAAAAACTGTTTTTT
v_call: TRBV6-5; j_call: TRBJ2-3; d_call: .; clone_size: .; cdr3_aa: CASTRAVGTDTQYF; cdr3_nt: TGTGCCTCAACTAGGGCAGTCGGGACAGATACGCAGTATTTT
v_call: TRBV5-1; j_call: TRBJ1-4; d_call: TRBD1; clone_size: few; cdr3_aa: CASSLYGTGGEKLFF; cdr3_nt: TGCGCCAGCAGCCTCTATGGGACAGGGGGTGAAAAACTGTTTTTT
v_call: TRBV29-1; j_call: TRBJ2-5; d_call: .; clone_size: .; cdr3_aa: CSSAFGQTQYF; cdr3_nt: TGCAGCTCGGCGTTTGGGCAGACCCAGTACTTC
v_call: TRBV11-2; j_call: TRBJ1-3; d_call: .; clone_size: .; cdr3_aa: CASSLGGSGNTIYF; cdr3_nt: TGTGCCAGCAGCTTAGGAGGATCTGGAAACACCATATATTTT
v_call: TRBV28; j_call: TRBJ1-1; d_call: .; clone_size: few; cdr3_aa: CASRPGLLGTEAFF; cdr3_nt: TGTGCCAGCAGACCGGGACTGCTGGGAACTGAAGCTTTCTTT
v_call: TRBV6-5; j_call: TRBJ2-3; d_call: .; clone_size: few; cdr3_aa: CASSYSGLHTDTQYF; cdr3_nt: TGTGCCAGCAGTTACTCGGGACTTCACACAGATACGCAGTATTTT
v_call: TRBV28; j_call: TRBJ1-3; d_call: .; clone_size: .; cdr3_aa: CASSFTSSGNTIYF; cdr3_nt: TGTGCCAGCAGTTTTACGAGCTCTGGAAACACCATATATTTT
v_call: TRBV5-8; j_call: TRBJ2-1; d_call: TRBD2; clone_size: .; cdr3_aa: CASSLGTSGTNEQFF; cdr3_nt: TGTGCCAGCAGCTTGGGTACTAGCGGGACCAATGAGCAGTTCTTC
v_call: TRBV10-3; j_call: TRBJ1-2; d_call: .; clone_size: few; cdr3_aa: CAISESDRYGYTF; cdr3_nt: TGTGCCATCAGTGAGTCCGACAGATATGGCTACACCTTC